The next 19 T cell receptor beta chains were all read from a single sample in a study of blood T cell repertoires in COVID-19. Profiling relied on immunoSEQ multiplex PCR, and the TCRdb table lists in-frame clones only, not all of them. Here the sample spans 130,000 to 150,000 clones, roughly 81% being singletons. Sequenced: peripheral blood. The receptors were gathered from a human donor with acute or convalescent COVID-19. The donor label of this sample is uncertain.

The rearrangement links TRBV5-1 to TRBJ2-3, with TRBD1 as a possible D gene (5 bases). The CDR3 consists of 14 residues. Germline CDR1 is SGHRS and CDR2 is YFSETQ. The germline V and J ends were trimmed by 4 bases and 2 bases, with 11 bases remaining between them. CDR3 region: CASSIQGITDTQYF. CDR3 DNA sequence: TGCGCCAGCAGCATCCAGGGAATCACAGATACGCAGTATTTT.

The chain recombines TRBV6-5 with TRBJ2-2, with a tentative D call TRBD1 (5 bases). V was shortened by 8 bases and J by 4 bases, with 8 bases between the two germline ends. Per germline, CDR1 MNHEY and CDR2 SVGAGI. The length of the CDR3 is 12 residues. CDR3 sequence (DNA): TGTGCCAGCGGGGCAGGCACCGGGGAGCTGTTTTTT. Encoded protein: CASGAGTGELFF.

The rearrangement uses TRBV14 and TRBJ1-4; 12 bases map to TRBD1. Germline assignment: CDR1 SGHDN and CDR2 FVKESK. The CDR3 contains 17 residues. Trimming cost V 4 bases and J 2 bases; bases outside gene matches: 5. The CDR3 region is CASSPWDRGPTNEKLFF. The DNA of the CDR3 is TGTGCCAGCAGCCCATGGGACAGGGGGCCCACTAATGAAAAACTGTTTTTT.

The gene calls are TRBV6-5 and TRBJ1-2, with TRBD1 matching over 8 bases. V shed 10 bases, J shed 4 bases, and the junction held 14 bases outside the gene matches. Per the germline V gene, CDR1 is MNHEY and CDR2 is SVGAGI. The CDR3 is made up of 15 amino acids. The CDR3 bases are TGTGCCACCAGAGGGACAGGCCCTACAGGCTATGGCTACACCTTC. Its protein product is CATRGTGPTGYGYTF.

The CDR3 sequence: CAISEGDTSYNEQFF. For the CDR3, the DNA is TGTGCCATCAGTGAGGGGGACACATCATACAATGAGCAGTTCTTC. V gene TRBV10-3 combines with J gene TRBJ2-1; tentatively, D is TRBD1 (6 bases). Germline CDR1 reads ENHRY; CDR2 reads SYGVKD. Trimming cost V 2 bases and J 4 bases, with 12 bases left between them. The CDR3 is 15 amino acids.

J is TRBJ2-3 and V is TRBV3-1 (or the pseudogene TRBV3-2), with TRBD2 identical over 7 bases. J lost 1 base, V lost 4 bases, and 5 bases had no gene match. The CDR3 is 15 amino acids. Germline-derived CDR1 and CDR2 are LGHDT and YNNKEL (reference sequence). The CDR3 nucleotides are TGTGCCAGCAGCCGCCTGGGAGGGGGCACAGATACGCAGTATTTT. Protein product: CASSRLGGGTDTQYF.

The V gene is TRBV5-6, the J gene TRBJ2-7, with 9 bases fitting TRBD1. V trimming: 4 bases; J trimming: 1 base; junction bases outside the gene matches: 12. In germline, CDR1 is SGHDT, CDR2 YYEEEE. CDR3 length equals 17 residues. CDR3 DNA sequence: TGTGCCAGCAGCGGAAGGACAGGGGCCTGGGCATCCTACGAGCAGTACGTC. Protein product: CASSGRTGAWASYEQYV.

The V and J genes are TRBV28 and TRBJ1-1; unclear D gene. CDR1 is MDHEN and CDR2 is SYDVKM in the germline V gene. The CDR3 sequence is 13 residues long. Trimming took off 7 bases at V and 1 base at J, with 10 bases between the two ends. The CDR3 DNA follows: TGTGCCAGCATCCTTGGAGGGAACACTGAAGCTTTCTTT. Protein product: CASILGGNTEAFF.

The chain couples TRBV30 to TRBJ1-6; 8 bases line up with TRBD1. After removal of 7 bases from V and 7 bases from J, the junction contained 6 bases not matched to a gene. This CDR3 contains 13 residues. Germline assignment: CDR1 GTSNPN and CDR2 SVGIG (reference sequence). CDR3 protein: CASSRQGNSPLHF. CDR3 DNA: TGTGCCTCCTCTCGACAGGGGAATTCACCCCTCCACTTT.

The CDR3 is CATSDGFGGADTQYF. The CDR3 DNA is TGTGCCACCAGTGATGGTTTCGGAGGAGCAGATACGCAGTATTTT. The chain uses TRBV24-1 and TRBJ2-3; a weak D match, TRBD2 (5 bases). This CDR3 region has 15 residues. The germline CDR1 and CDR2 sequences are KGHDR and SFDVKD. V lost 3 bases to trimming and J lost 4 bases, with 13 bases between them.

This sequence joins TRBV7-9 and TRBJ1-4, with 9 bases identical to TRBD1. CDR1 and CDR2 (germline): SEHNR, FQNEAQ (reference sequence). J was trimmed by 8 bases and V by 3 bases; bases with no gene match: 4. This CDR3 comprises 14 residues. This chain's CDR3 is CASSLGQGGEKLFF. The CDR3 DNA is TGTGCCAGCAGCTTGGGACAGGGTGGGGAAAAACTGTTTTTT.

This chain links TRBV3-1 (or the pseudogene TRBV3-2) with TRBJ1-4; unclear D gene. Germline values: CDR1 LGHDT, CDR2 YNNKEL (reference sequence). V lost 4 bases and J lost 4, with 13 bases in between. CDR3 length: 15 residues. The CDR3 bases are TGTGCCAGCAGCCCCGACCTAGCGGGTAATGAAAAACTGTTTTTT. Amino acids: CASSPDLAGNEKLFF.

CDR3 residues: CASSPGTNSNQPQHF. DNA of the CDR3: TGTGCCAGCAGCCCCGGGACAAATAGCAATCAGCCCCAGCATTTT. V gene TRBV2 combines with J gene TRBJ1-5, with D possibly being TRBD1 (6 bases). The length of the CDR3 is 15 residues. Trimming cost V 6 bases and J 0 bases, with 12 bases left between them. Per germline, CDR1 SNHLY and CDR2 FYNNEI.

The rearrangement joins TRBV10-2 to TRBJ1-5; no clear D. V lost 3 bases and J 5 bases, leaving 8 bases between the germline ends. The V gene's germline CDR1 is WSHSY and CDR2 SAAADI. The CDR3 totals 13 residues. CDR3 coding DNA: TGCGCCAGCAGTGACCTAGGAGATCAGCCCCAGCATTTT. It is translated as CASSDLGDQPQHF.

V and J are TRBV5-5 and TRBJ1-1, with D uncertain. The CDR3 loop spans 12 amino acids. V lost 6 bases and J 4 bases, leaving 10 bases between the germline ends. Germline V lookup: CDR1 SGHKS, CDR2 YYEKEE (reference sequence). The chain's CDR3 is CASIAGFTEAFF. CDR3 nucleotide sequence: TGTGCCAGCATCGCAGGCTTCACTGAAGCTTTCTTT.

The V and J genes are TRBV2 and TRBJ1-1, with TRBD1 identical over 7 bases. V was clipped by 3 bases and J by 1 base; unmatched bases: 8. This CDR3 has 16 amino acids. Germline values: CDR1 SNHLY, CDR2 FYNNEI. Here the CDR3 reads CASSDPLQGRNTEAFF. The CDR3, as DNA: TGTGCCAGCAGTGATCCCCTACAGGGGCGGAACACTGAAGCTTTCTTT.

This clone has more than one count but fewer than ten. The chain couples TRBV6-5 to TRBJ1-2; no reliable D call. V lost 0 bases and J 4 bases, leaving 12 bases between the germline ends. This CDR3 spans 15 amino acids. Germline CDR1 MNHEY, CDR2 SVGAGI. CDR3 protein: CASSYSSPGGYGYTF. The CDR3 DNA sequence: TGTGCCAGCAGTTACTCTTCGCCCGGCGGCTATGGCTACACCTTC.

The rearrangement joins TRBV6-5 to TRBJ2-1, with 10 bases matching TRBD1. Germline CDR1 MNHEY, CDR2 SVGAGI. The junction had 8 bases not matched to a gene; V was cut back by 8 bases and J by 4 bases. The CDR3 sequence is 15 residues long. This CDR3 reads CASRRDRGMYNEQFF. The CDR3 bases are TGTGCCAGCCGAAGGGACAGGGGAATGTACAATGAGCAGTTCTTC.

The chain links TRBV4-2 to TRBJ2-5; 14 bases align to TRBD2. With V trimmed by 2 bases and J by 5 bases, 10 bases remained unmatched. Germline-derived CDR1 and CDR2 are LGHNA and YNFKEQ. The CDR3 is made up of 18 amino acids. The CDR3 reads CASSQRLTSGGAGETQYF. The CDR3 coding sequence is TGTGCCAGCAGCCAACGCCTGACTAGCGGGGGGGCAGGGGAGACCCAGTACTTC.